Sequencing of this T cell receptor beta chain was carried out in a study of cytomegalovirus exposure and HLA in healthy donors. Findings of the study overall: Cytomegalovirus status was reportedly diagnosed by the classifier with high specificity and sensitivity.

Notes on this clone: Its cognate antigen is unknown.

A multiplex PCR was run with 60 Vbeta primers and 13 Jbeta primers. The assay was immunoSEQ multiplex PCR, and TCRdb's table has in-frame clones only and misses some. The sample has about 170,000 clones; around 68% are singletons. J gave up 5 bases and V 8 bases, and 12 bases lay outside the gene matches. This CDR3 spans 15 amino acids. Per germline, CDR1 WNHNN and CDR2 SYGVQD (reference sequence). The sequencing sample was made of PBMCs. The chain joins TRBV10-1 to TRBJ1-2, with 9 bases lining up with TRBD1. The receptor was derived from a man aged 35 to 55 in good health and CMV-seronegative. CDR3 bases: TGCGCCAGCTCAGACAGGGACAGGGTGAAGTATGGCTACACCTTC. Its protein is CASSDRDRVKYGYTF.